This is a list of T cell receptor beta chains from one sample in a study of blood T cells in healthy people across ages. TCRdb analysed the 5' RACE reads with MiXCR anew, one entry per CDR3 protein. The sample carries about 730,000 distinct CDR3 sequences, roughly 43% recorded once. The sample was blood. The receptors stem from a woman in her sixties in good health. CDR3s include the opening cysteine and the closing phenylalanine or tryptophan. D genes are given only for firm matches. Clone size is stated in some rows and not others, as once, few, many or a class when expanded.

j_call: TRBJ2-7
d_call: NA
v_call: TRBV20-1
clone_size: NA
cdr3_aa: CSARGSGGYERYF
cdr3_nt: TGCAGTGCTAGAGGAAGTGGGGGCTACGAGCGGTACTTC

j_call: TRBJ2-1
d_call: NA
v_call: TRBV20-1
clone_size: NA
cdr3_aa: CSVTRTEYSGVRNYEQFF
cdr3_nt: TGCAGTGTTACGAGGACAGAGTATTCGGGAGTACGCAACTATGAGCAGTTCTTC

j_call: TRBJ2-5
d_call: NA
v_call: TRBV28
clone_size: few
cdr3_aa: CASTSDRKETQYF
cdr3_nt: TGTGCCAGCACCTCGGACCGAAAAGAGACCCAGTACTTC

j_call: TRBJ1-2
d_call: NA
v_call: TRBV30
clone_size: few
cdr3_aa: CAVDGANYGYTF
cdr3_nt: TGTGCCGTTGATGGAGCTAACTATGGCTACACCTTC

j_call: TRBJ1-2
d_call: TRBD1
v_call: TRBV6-1
clone_size: NA
cdr3_aa: CASSEAGTGAYGYTF
cdr3_nt: TGTGCCAGCAGTGAAGCGGGGACAGGGGCCTATGGCTACACCTTC

j_call: TRBJ1-5
d_call: NA
v_call: TRBV28
clone_size: NA
cdr3_aa: CASSHTRIYSNQPQHF
cdr3_nt: TGTGCCAGCAGCCACACCCGGATCTATAGCAATCAGCCCCAGCATTTT

j_call: TRBJ1-2
d_call: NA
v_call: TRBV4-1
clone_size: few
cdr3_aa: CASSQDPVPDYGYTF
cdr3_nt: TGCGCCAGCAGCCAAGATCCTGTTCCAGACTATGGCTACACCTTC

j_call: TRBJ2-1
d_call: TRBD2
v_call: TRBV6-5
clone_size: few
cdr3_aa: CASSFRTSGNSPQFF
cdr3_nt: TGTGCCAGCAGTTTCCGGACTAGCGGGAATTCCCCGCAGTTCTTC

j_call: TRBJ2-1
d_call: NA
v_call: TRBV7-8
clone_size: NA
cdr3_aa: CASSLAGVLSSYNEQFF
cdr3_nt: TGTGCCAGCAGCTTAGCAGGGGTGCTTAGCTCCTACAATGAGCAGTTCTTC

j_call: TRBJ2-7
d_call: TRBD2
v_call: TRBV30
clone_size: NA
cdr3_aa: CAWSASGAGGYEQYF
cdr3_nt: TGTGCCTGGAGTGCCTCCGGGGCGGGGGGTTACGAGCAGTACTTC

j_call: TRBJ2-7
d_call: NA
v_call: TRBV7-2
clone_size: few
cdr3_aa: CASSLSSGTDNNEQYF
cdr3_nt: TGTGCCAGCAGCTTAAGTAGCGGGACAGACAACAATGAGCAGTACTTC

j_call: TRBJ2-3
d_call: NA
v_call: TRBV6-4
clone_size: many
cdr3_aa: CASGTGHTDTQYF
cdr3_nt: TGTGCCAGCGGTACAGGGCACACAGATACGCAGTATTTT

j_call: TRBJ1-1
d_call: NA
v_call: TRBV2
clone_size: few
cdr3_aa: CASPAGLMNTEAFF
cdr3_nt: TGTGCCAGCCCGGCCGGGCTCATGAACACTGAAGCTTTCTTT

j_call: TRBJ2-3
d_call: NA
v_call: TRBV4-1
clone_size: few
cdr3_aa: CASSRDSKHTDTQYF
cdr3_nt: TGCGCCAGCAGCCGTGACTCTAAACACACAGATACGCAGTATTTT

j_call: TRBJ2-7
d_call: TRBD1
v_call: TRBV20-1
clone_size: few
cdr3_aa: CSARQGGVYEQYF
cdr3_nt: TGCAGTGCTAGACAAGGGGGCGTGTACGAGCAGTACTTC

j_call: TRBJ2-1
d_call: NA
v_call: TRBV28
clone_size: few
cdr3_aa: CASRNFQGAHNEQFF
cdr3_nt: TGTGCCAGCAGAAATTTTCAGGGAGCTCACAATGAGCAGTTCTTC

j_call: TRBJ2-7
d_call: NA
v_call: TRBV9
clone_size: few
cdr3_aa: CASSVVAESSYEQYF
cdr3_nt: TGTGCCAGCAGCGTAGTCGCGGAGAGCTCCTACGAGCAGTACTTC

j_call: TRBJ1-2
d_call: NA
v_call: TRBV20-1
clone_size: few
cdr3_aa: CSVPLVPYGYTF
cdr3_nt: TGCAGTGTCCCGTTGGTTCCCTATGGCTACACCTTC

j_call: TRBJ2-7
d_call: TRBD1
v_call: TRBV20-1
clone_size: many
cdr3_aa: CSARVPGQARNEQYF
cdr3_nt: TGCAGTGCTAGAGTTCCGGGACAGGCCCGGAACGAGCAGTACTTC

j_call: TRBJ1-5
d_call: NA
v_call: TRBV10-3
clone_size: NA
cdr3_aa: CAISESSRENQPQHF
cdr3_nt: TGTGCCATCAGTGAGTCGAGTCGAGAGAATCAGCCCCAGCATTTT

j_call: TRBJ1-2
d_call: TRBD1
v_call: TRBV7-7
clone_size: NA
cdr3_aa: CARPVAPGGDNYGYTF
cdr3_nt: TGTGCCAGACCGGTGGCCCCAGGGGGGGATAACTATGGCTACACCTTC

j_call: TRBJ2-3
d_call: NA
v_call: TRBV6-1
clone_size: NA
cdr3_aa: CASRDDGTDTQYF
cdr3_nt: TGTGCCAGCAGGGATGATGGCACAGATACGCAGTATTTT

j_call: TRBJ1-3
d_call: TRBD1
v_call: TRBV20-1
clone_size: few
cdr3_aa: CSATSRGQGRGNTIYF
cdr3_nt: TGCAGTGCTACCTCACGGGGACAGGGGCGCGGAAACACCATATATTTT

j_call: TRBJ2-3
d_call: NA
v_call: TRBV29-1
clone_size: NA
cdr3_aa: CSVAGGSTDTQYF
cdr3_nt: TGCAGCGTTGCCGGGGGAAGCACAGATACGCAGTATTTT

j_call: TRBJ2-7
d_call: NA
v_call: TRBV28
clone_size: NA
cdr3_aa: CASSYEMVFLIYEQYF
cdr3_nt: TGTGCCAGCAGTTACGAAATGGTATTCTTAATCTACGAGCAGTACTTC

j_call: TRBJ2-7
d_call: NA
v_call: TRBV9
clone_size: NA
cdr3_aa: CASSGGGNSYEQYF
cdr3_nt: TGTGCCAGCAGCGGAGGGGGTAACTCCTACGAGCAGTACTTC

j_call: TRBJ2-7
d_call: TRBD2
v_call: TRBV9
clone_size: NA
cdr3_aa: CASSVATGGTSVSYEQYF
cdr3_nt: TGTGCCAGCAGCGTAGCTACTGGGGGGACTAGCGTTTCCTACGAGCAGTACTTC

j_call: TRBJ2-5
d_call: NA
v_call: TRBV3-1
clone_size: NA
cdr3_aa: CASSQRFQETQYF
cdr3_nt: TGTGCCAGCAGCCAACGGTTCCAAGAGACCCAGTACTTC

j_call: TRBJ1-2
d_call: NA
v_call: TRBV6-2/TRBV6-3
clone_size: NA
cdr3_aa: CAGSRQDGYTF
cdr3_nt: TGTGCCGGCAGCAGACAGGATGGCTACACCTTC

j_call: TRBJ2-3
d_call: TRBD2
v_call: TRBV6-5
clone_size: NA
cdr3_aa: CASIPSSGITDTQYF
cdr3_nt: TGTGCCAGCATTCCCTCTAGCGGTATCACAGATACGCAGTATTTT

j_call: TRBJ2-1
d_call: TRBD2
v_call: TRBV27
clone_size: few
cdr3_aa: CASSTSEEQFF
cdr3_nt: TGTGCCAGCAGCACTAGCGAAGAGCAGTTCTTC

j_call: TRBJ2-5
d_call: NA
v_call: TRBV29-1
clone_size: NA
cdr3_aa: CSVGRTGETQYF
cdr3_nt: TGCAGCGTTGGCAGAACGGGAGAGACCCAGTACTTC

j_call: TRBJ2-3
d_call: NA
v_call: TRBV6-2/TRBV6-3
clone_size: NA
cdr3_aa: CASRPGLHYTDTQYF
cdr3_nt: TGTGCCAGCAGACCCGGACTTCACTACACAGATACGCAGTATTTT

j_call: TRBJ2-7
d_call: NA
v_call: TRBV11-3
clone_size: NA
cdr3_aa: CASTPRSRAAHYEQYF
cdr3_nt: TGTGCCAGCACCCCTAGATCGAGGGCGGCTCACTACGAGCAGTACTTC

j_call: TRBJ2-4
d_call: TRBD1
v_call: TRBV6-2/TRBV6-3
clone_size: NA
cdr3_aa: CASSYKQGLSFVKNIQYF
cdr3_nt: TGTGCCAGCAGTTACAAACAGGGGTTGAGTTTCGTCAAAAACATTCAGTACTTC

j_call: TRBJ1-5
d_call: NA
v_call: TRBV20-1
clone_size: NA
cdr3_aa: CSASRDGHQPQHF
cdr3_nt: TGCAGTGCTAGCCGAGACGGTCATCAGCCCCAGCATTTT

j_call: TRBJ1-2
d_call: NA
v_call: TRBV6-5
clone_size: NA
cdr3_aa: CASRGRGDVEGYTF
cdr3_nt: TGTGCCAGCAGGGGACGGGGGGATGTCGAGGGCTACACCTTC

j_call: TRBJ2-2
d_call: NA
v_call: TRBV20-1
clone_size: NA
cdr3_aa: CSARDSLRAVNTGELFF
cdr3_nt: TGCAGTGCTAGAGATAGTCTCCGAGCGGTGAACACCGGGGAGCTGTTTTTT

j_call: TRBJ2-7
d_call: NA
v_call: TRBV20-1
clone_size: NA
cdr3_aa: CSASELTQGEQYF
cdr3_nt: TGCAGTGCTAGTGAGCTTACCCAAGGGGAGCAGTACTTC

j_call: TRBJ2-3
d_call: NA
v_call: TRBV12-3/TRBV12-4
clone_size: NA
cdr3_aa: CASSLGTRGADTQYF
cdr3_nt: TGTGCCAGCAGTTTAGGGACAAGGGGGGCAGATACGCAGTATTTT

j_call: TRBJ1-2
d_call: TRBD1
v_call: TRBV20-1
clone_size: NA
cdr3_aa: CSASEGGQGWGYTF
cdr3_nt: TGCAGTGCTAGTGAAGGCGGACAGGGCTGGGGCTACACCTTC

j_call: TRBJ2-5
d_call: TRBD1
v_call: TRBV9
clone_size: few
cdr3_aa: CASSGETGTETQYF
cdr3_nt: TGTGCCAGCAGCGGAGAGACAGGGACGGAGACCCAGTACTTC

j_call: TRBJ2-6
d_call: NA
v_call: TRBV25-1
clone_size: NA
cdr3_aa: CASSMRSGANVLTF
cdr3_nt: TGTGCCAGCAGTATGCGCTCTGGGGCCAACGTCCTGACTTTC

j_call: TRBJ2-7
d_call: NA
v_call: TRBV15
clone_size: once
cdr3_aa: CATSITGAGTFEQYF
cdr3_nt: TGTGCCACCAGCATTACCGGGGCAGGGACATTCGAGCAGTACTTC

j_call: TRBJ2-7
d_call: TRBD2
v_call: TRBV27
clone_size: NA
cdr3_aa: CASFYEAGGSNEQYF
cdr3_nt: TGTGCCAGCTTCTATGAAGCGGGAGGTTCCAATGAGCAGTACTTC

j_call: TRBJ2-3
d_call: NA
v_call: TRBV25-1
clone_size: NA
cdr3_aa: CALRGDTQYF
cdr3_nt: TGTGCCTTGAGAGGGGATACGCAGTATTTT

j_call: TRBJ2-7
d_call: TRBD2
v_call: TRBV12-3/TRBV12-4
clone_size: few
cdr3_aa: CASSLGLAGGGSYEQYF
cdr3_nt: TGTGCCAGCAGTTTAGGCCTAGCGGGAGGAGGCTCCTACGAGCAGTACTTC

j_call: TRBJ1-6
d_call: TRBD1
v_call: TRBV25-1
clone_size: few
cdr3_aa: CASSLTGIYNSPLHF
cdr3_nt: TGTGCCAGCAGCCTGACAGGGATCTATAATTCACCCCTCCACTTT

j_call: TRBJ2-3
d_call: NA
v_call: TRBV6-5
clone_size: NA
cdr3_aa: CASSYSQGGPDTQYF
cdr3_nt: TGTGCCAGCAGTTACTCGCAGGGAGGTCCAGATACGCAGTATTTT

j_call: TRBJ2-1
d_call: TRBD2
v_call: TRBV4-2
clone_size: NA
cdr3_aa: CASSHFSGSPAYNEQFF
cdr3_nt: TGTGCCAGCAGCCACTTTAGCGGGAGCCCCGCCTACAATGAGCAGTTCTTC

j_call: TRBJ2-5
d_call: NA
v_call: TRBV2
clone_size: few
cdr3_aa: CASSQQAKETQYF
cdr3_nt: TGTGCCAGCAGCCAACAAGCAAAAGAGACCCAGTACTTC

j_call: TRBJ2-7
d_call: TRBD2
v_call: TRBV28
clone_size: NA
cdr3_aa: CASSLSETSVTYEQYF
cdr3_nt: TGTGCCAGCAGCTTGAGTGAGACTAGCGTAACCTACGAGCAGTACTTC